This T cell receptor (beta chain) comes out of a study of shared clonotypes between healthy human individuals. The overall study: CD4 naive and memory got three plates each, CD8 naive two, CD8 memory one.

Nashville, Tennessee was home to all donors, who were Caucasian adults. From CD4+ cells came CD45RA+ naive and CD45RA-negative memory subsets. Measured with immunoSEQ multiplex PCR; TCRdb has only the in-frame clones, and not every one. Of hundreds of thousands of clones listed, 74% were seen once; the top ten hold over 1.5%. CDR1 MNHNS and CDR2 SASEGT come from the germline V gene. The CDR3 is made up of 15 amino acids. Trimming pared 7 bases from V and 6 bases from J, leaving 21 bases between. The chain is built from TRBV6-1 and TRBJ2-5; weak D call: TRBD1 (6 bases). The sequencing input was memory CD4+ T cells sorted from blood. Subset meaning: CD45RA-negative fraction. The TCR originated in a woman in her twenties or thirties in good health. The CDR3 DNA reads as TGTGCCAGCAACCAGGGGTTTGGGGGCCAGCAGACCCAGTACTTC. Protein product: CASNQGFGGQQTQYF.